These T cell receptor beta chains were read from a single sample in a study of CD8+ T cells in alopecia areata. Clones were read by immunoSEQ multiplex PCR, and TCRdb kept only the in-frame ones, dropping some. Of hundreds of thousands of clones detected, around 64% appear once; the ten largest clones hold 0.9% to 0.95%. The sequences come from CD4+ T cells sorted from blood, collected around week 54, from a patient treated with tofacitinib. The source is a human donor with alopecia areata. Each CDR3 is given with its conserved first and last residue. D genes are given only for firm matches. Some rows have no size entry. The others give once, few or many, or a class for an expanded clone.

size: -; J: TRBJ1-2; V: TRBV7-9; D: -; CDR3: CASTRGGYGYTF; DNA: TGTGCCAGCACCCGAGGGGGCTATGGCTACACCTTC
size: -; J: TRBJ2-7; V: TRBV7-3; D: -; CDR3: CASSLNGIQDEQYF; DNA: TGTGCCAGCAGCTTAAATGGGATTCAGGACGAGCAGTACTTC
size: -; J: TRBJ2-5; V: TRBV6-5; D: TRBD1; CDR3: CASTPGQGALETQYF; DNA: TGTGCCAGCACCCCGGGACAGGGGGCATTGGAGACCCAGTACTTC
size: many; J: TRBJ2-3; V: TRBV20-1; D: -; CDR3: CSAGDPPVAYF; DNA: TGCAGTGCCGGAGACCCCCCAGTGGCGTATTTT
size: -; J: TRBJ1-5; V: TRBV30; D: TRBD1; CDR3: CAWTGQGGQPQHF; DNA: TGTGCCTGGACCGGACAGGGGGGTCAGCCCCAGCATTTT
size: -; J: TRBJ2-7; V: TRBV7-3; D: -; CDR3: CASSLFPYEQYF; DNA: TGTGCCAGCAGCTTATTCCCCTACGAGCAGTACTTC
size: -; J: TRBJ1-5; V: TRBV7-2; D: -; CDR3: CASSLVPLNQPQHF; DNA: TGTGCCAGCAGCTTAGTCCCACTCAATCAGCCCCAGCATTTT
size: -; J: TRBJ1-1; V: TRBV2; D: -; CDR3: CASKTSGTSIEAFF; DNA: TGTGCCAGCAAAACATCCGGGACGAGCATCGAAGCTTTCTTT
size: few; J: TRBJ2-3; V: TRBV27; D: -; CDR3: CASSQRGTDTQYF; DNA: TGTGCCAGCAGCCAAAGGGGCACAGATACGCAGTATTTT
size: once; J: TRBJ1-6; V: TRBV30; D: -; CDR3: CAWTYRTTYNSPLHF; DNA: TGTGCCTGGACTTATAGGACAACCTATAATTCACCCCTCCACTTT
size: -; J: TRBJ1-4; V: TRBV29-1; D: -; CDR3: CSVGSEIEKLFF; DNA: TGCAGCGTTGGTAGTGAGATCGAAAAACTGTTTTTT
size: few; J: TRBJ1-1; V: TRBV23-1; D: -; CDR3: CASSQDRNTEAFF; DNA: TGCGCCAGCAGCCAAGACAGGAACACTGAAGCTTTCTTT
size: few; J: TRBJ1-1; V: TRBV5-8; D: -; CDR3: CASSPGFYTEAFF; DNA: TGTGCCAGCAGCCCCGGGTTCTACACTGAAGCTTTCTTT
size: -; J: TRBJ1-6; V: TRBV30; D: -; CDR3: CAWSQDSYSPLHF; DNA: TGTGCCTGGAGCCAGGACAGCTATTCACCCCTCCACTTT
size: once; J: TRBJ2-1; V: TRBV10-3; D: TRBD2; CDR3: CAISEIGAGAYNEQFF; DNA: TGTGCCATCAGTGAGATCGGAGCGGGGGCCTACAATGAGCAGTTCTTC
size: -; J: TRBJ2-5; V: TRBV9; D: TRBD1; CDR3: CASSTTTGEETQYF; DNA: TGTGCCAGCAGCACAACTACAGGGGAAGAGACCCAGTACTTC
size: -; J: TRBJ2-1; V: TRBV20-1; D: -; CDR3: CSAGQLREQFF; DNA: TGCAGTGCTGGACAGCTGCGTGAGCAGTTCTTC
size: -; J: TRBJ1-2; V: TRBV9; D: TRBD1; CDR3: CASSVVGQGLYGYTF; DNA: TGTGCCAGCAGCGTAGTGGGACAGGGCCTCTATGGCTACACCTTC
size: -; J: TRBJ2-4; V: TRBV15; D: TRBD2; CDR3: CATSRDGGGRRNIQYF; DNA: TGTGCCACCAGCAGAGACGGGGGGGGCCGGAGAAACATTCAGTACTTC
size: few; J: TRBJ2-3; V: TRBV2; D: TRBD2; CDR3: CASRGLTVLTDTQYF; DNA: TGTGCCAGCCGGGGACTAACAGTGCTCACAGATACGCAGTATTTT
size: few; J: TRBJ2-1; V: TRBV13; D: -; CDR3: CASSLIGMGNNEQFF; DNA: TGTGCCAGCAGCTTAATAGGGATGGGAAACAATGAGCAGTTCTTC
size: -; J: TRBJ1-5; V: TRBV5-6; D: TRBD1; CDR3: CASSLQGVSQPQHF; DNA: TGTGCCAGCAGCCTGCAGGGGGTAAGCCAGCCCCAGCATTTT
size: -; J: TRBJ2-7; V: TRBV4-1; D: -; CDR3: CASSQVPQTYEQYF; DNA: TGCGCCAGCAGCCAAGTCCCTCAGACCTACGAGCAGTACTTC
size: few; J: TRBJ2-1; V: TRBV30; D: TRBD2; CDR3: CAWIGGDSYNEQFF; DNA: TGTGCCTGGATCGGGGGGGACTCCTACAATGAGCAGTTCTTC
size: -; J: TRBJ2-4; V: TRBV30; D: -; CDR3: CAWSLWRAKNIQYF; DNA: TGTGCCTGGAGTCTCTGGCGAGCCAAAAACATTCAGTACTTC
size: -; J: TRBJ2-7; V: TRBV7-2; D: -; CDR3: CASSPRGYEQYF; DNA: TGTGCCAGCAGCCCCCGAGGCTACGAGCAGTACTTC
size: -; J: TRBJ1-6; V: TRBV5-1; D: -; CDR3: CASSRQEANSPLHF; DNA: TGCGCCAGCAGCCGACAGGAAGCTAATTCACCCCTCCACTTT
size: -; J: TRBJ1-5; V: TRBV12-5; D: TRBD1; CDR3: CASGEGQLNQPQHF; DNA: TGTGCTAGTGGGGAGGGACAGCTCAATCAGCCCCAGCATTTT
size: many; J: TRBJ2-7; V: TRBV7-2; D: TRBD1; CDR3: CASSIRDRGYEQYF; DNA: TGTGCCAGCAGCATCCGGGACAGGGGTTACGAGCAGTACTTC
size: -; J: TRBJ2-5; V: TRBV9; D: TRBD1; CDR3: CASSPRGSQGLGQETQYF; DNA: TGTGCCAGCAGCCCTCGAGGATCACAGGGGCTCGGACAAGAGACCCAGTACTTC
size: -; J: TRBJ2-1; V: TRBV11-2; D: TRBD1; CDR3: CASSSGQGAYNEQFF; DNA: TGTGCCAGCAGCTCCGGACAGGGGGCGTACAATGAGCAGTTCTTC
size: few; J: TRBJ2-3; V: TRBV29-1; D: -; CDR3: CSATGTSTDTQYF; DNA: TGCAGCGCAACCGGGACTAGCACAGATACGCAGTATTTT
size: -; J: TRBJ1-6; V: TRBV6-6; D: -; CDR3: CASSYPRQYNSPLHF; DNA: TGTGCCAGCAGTTACCCGCGACAGTATAATTCACCCCTCCACTTT
size: -; J: TRBJ1-2; V: TRBV29-1; D: -; CDR3: CSVGGSALYGYTF; DNA: TGCAGCGTTGGGGGCAGTGCCCTATATGGCTACACCTTC
size: -; J: TRBJ2-5; V: TRBV5-1; D: -; CDR3: CASSLAGTLQETQYF; DNA: TGCGCCAGCAGCTTGGCCGGGACTTTACAAGAGACCCAGTACTTC
size: -; J: TRBJ1-1; V: TRBV29-1; D: -; CDR3: CSVQGLFVTEAFF; DNA: TGCAGCGTCCAGGGACTTTTTGTGACCGAAGCTTTCTTT
size: -; J: TRBJ2-2; V: TRBV19; D: -; CDR3: CASSVGRLTGELFF; DNA: TGTGCCAGTAGTGTAGGAAGATTGACCGGGGAGCTGTTTTTT
size: -; J: TRBJ2-5; V: TRBV29-1; D: TRBD1; CDR3: CSVEDTGGSETQYF; DNA: TGCAGCGTTGAAGATACAGGGGGTAGCGAGACCCAGTACTTC
size: -; J: TRBJ2-7; V: TRBV19; D: TRBD1; CDR3: CASRRDRATYEQYF; DNA: TGTGCCAGTAGACGGGACAGGGCAACCTACGAGCAGTACTTC
size: -; J: TRBJ2-1; V: TRBV20-1; D: -; CDR3: CSASGTSAGFF; DNA: TGCAGTGCCTCCGGGACTTCCGCGGGGTTCTTC
size: -; J: TRBJ2-7; V: TRBV27; D: TRBD1; CDR3: CASSTIMTGGDEQYF; DNA: TGTGCCAGCAGTACTATAATGACAGGGGGCGACGAGCAGTACTTC
size: once; J: TRBJ2-1; V: TRBV11-2; D: -; CDR3: CASSLDRTSRNEQFF; DNA: TGTGCCAGCAGCTTAGATCGCACTAGCCGCAATGAGCAGTTCTTC
size: -; J: TRBJ1-5; V: TRBV30; D: -; CDR3: CAWSRRQITTSNQPQHF; DNA: TGTGCCTGGAGTAGAAGACAGATTACAACTAGCAATCAGCCCCAGCATTTT
size: -; J: TRBJ1-2; V: TRBV30; D: -; CDR3: CAWSVFREGYTF; DNA: TGTGCCTGGAGTGTATTCAGGGAGGGCTACACCTTC
size: -; J: TRBJ2-5; V: TRBV29-1; D: -; CDR3: CSVGNGGETQYF; DNA: TGCAGCGTTGGGAATGGGGGGGAGACCCAGTACTTC
size: -; J: TRBJ1-1; V: TRBV29-1; D: TRBD1; CDR3: CSVRGTGAFF; DNA: TGCAGCGTCCGCGGGACAGGAGCTTTCTTT
size: -; J: TRBJ2-1; V: TRBV7-6; D: -; CDR3: CASSRGRESSSYNEQFF; DNA: TGTGCCAGCAGCCGGGGTAGGGAGTCTAGCTCCTACAATGAGCAGTTCTTC
size: -; J: TRBJ1-5; V: TRBV6-6; D: TRBD1; CDR3: CASSRDRDSQPQHF; DNA: TGTGCCAGCAGCCGGGACAGGGATAGTCAGCCCCAGCATTTT
size: -; J: TRBJ2-1; V: TRBV30; D: -; CDR3: CAWIIGGAVCNEQFF; DNA: TGTGCCTGGATCATAGGGGGGGCCGTGTGTAATGAGCAGTTCTTC
size: -; J: TRBJ1-1; V: TRBV30; D: -; CDR3: CAWVREGRTPEAFF; DNA: TGTGCCTGGGTGAGAGAAGGGCGCACCCCTGAAGCTTTCTTT
size: -; J: TRBJ1-2; V: TRBV29-1; D: TRBD1; CDR3: CSATGQGAIYGYTF; DNA: TGCAGCGCCACGGGACAGGGGGCGATCTATGGCTACACCTTC
size: -; J: TRBJ2-5; V: TRBV25-1; D: TRBD2; CDR3: CASSEWVSGEQETQYF; DNA: TGTGCCAGCAGTGAATGGGTTAGCGGGGAGCAAGAGACCCAGTACTTC
size: once; J: TRBJ1-1; V: TRBV9; D: -; CDR3: CASSAGQGRNTEAFF; DNA: TGTGCCAGCAGCGCAGGACAAGGGCGGAACACTGAAGCTTTCTTT
size: -; J: TRBJ2-2; V: TRBV7-6; D: TRBD2; CDR3: CASSLVSGGRNTGELFF; DNA: TGTGCCAGCAGCTTAGTTTCGGGGGGTCGGAACACCGGGGAGCTGTTTTTT
size: -; J: TRBJ2-7; V: TRBV27; D: -; CDR3: CASSSSLGAYEQYF; DNA: TGTGCCAGCAGCAGTTCTCTGGGGGCCTACGAGCAGTACTTC
size: -; J: TRBJ2-1; V: TRBV15; D: -; CDR3: CATSRGRTTNEQFF; DNA: TGTGCCACCAGCAGAGGAAGGACAACCAATGAGCAGTTCTTC
size: -; J: TRBJ2-5; V: TRBV5-1; D: TRBD2; CDR3: CASSLEFAGGRETQYF; DNA: TGCGCCAGCAGCTTGGAGTTTGCGGGGGGGCGTGAGACCCAGTACTTC
size: many; J: TRBJ1-1; V: TRBV29-1; D: -; CDR3: CSVRVANTEAFF; DNA: TGCAGCGTAAGGGTCGCGAACACTGAAGCTTTCTTT
size: -; J: TRBJ1-5; V: TRBV2; D: TRBD1; CDR3: CASRRQGPSQPQHF; DNA: TGTGCCAGCCGACGACAGGGCCCGTCTCAGCCCCAGCATTTT
size: -; J: TRBJ1-6; V: TRBV5-4; D: -; CDR3: CASSPGGPGDSPLHF; DNA: TGTGCCAGCAGCCCGGGGGGGCCAGGAGACTCACCCCTCCACTTT